What follows describes a single T cell receptor (beta chain). What this receptor recognizes is not known. Base qualities are not recorded, but no much larger clone differs from it by a single base. At the junction V is shortened by 0 bases and J by 0 bases; bases outside the gene matches: 2. The germline V gene yields MGHRA for CDR1 and YSYEKL for CDR2. The CDR3 covers 16 residues, taking in both the cysteine and the phenylalanine. Only the CDR3 DNA is retained, 48 bases long and in frame from the first base. Collaborating institutions collected whole blood in K2EDTA tubes following their own protocols. Collaborator samples were shipped for TCRbeta analysis as frozen whole blood, isolated PBMCs, or DNA extracted from either sample type. TCRbeta CDR3 regions were amplified from genomic DNA using the immunoSEQ Assay, a bias-controlled multiplex PCR. On the authors' methods: The number of nucleated cells in each sample was estimated by amplification of reference gene primers within the assay. Sequence reads were collapsed and filtered to measure the absolute abundance of every unique TCRbeta CDR3 rearrangement. For each sample, productive Simpson clonality was calculated by taking the square root of Simpson's diversity index across productive rearrangements. In TCRdb, the immuneACCESS table is reduced to in-frame sequences with V and J assigned. These tables do not hold every clone; where another copy was compared, an unresolved V gene accounts for under half, and the others remain unexplained. That table is the source of V, J and clone size, and D and trimming were worked out from the DNA. Counted in this sample were approximately 380,000 clones; about 85% of them appeared once. The top ten clones comprise 3.5% to 4% of the sample.

The record originates from a study of blood T cell repertoires in COVID-19 (dated by TCRdb to between 2020 and 2021). In terms of the full investigation: Samples from collaborators originated in the United States, Italy and Spain and spanned both the acute and convalescent phases of COVID-19. Where available, HLA class I and class II types were obtained from metadata supplied by the sample provider rather than from assay-based typing. Sample metadata almost always included a de-identified subject ID, COVID-19 status, age in years and sex. The prospective study material was composed of cDNA or gDNA derived from T cells, B-cell-depleted T cells, or PBMCs. Samples were obtained from the ongoing ImmuneRACE study (first 160 participants) and from some 1,300 subjects provided by 6 global collaborators. The repertoires were made available in a free public database intended to serve as a resource for research on the immune response to SARS-CoV-2. The dataset comprised deeply sampled blood TCRbeta repertoires from subjects exposed to, actively infected with, or recovered from COVID-19. Overall study outcomes, separate from this receptor: The quantity of clinical and demographic metadata differed by source and by participant and was supplied without curation.

The sequence links TRBV4-1 to TRBJ2-3, with TRBD1 matching 8 junction bases. Sequencing was performed on peripheral blood. This TCR came from a woman in her late teens or twenties with acute or convalescent COVID-19. Read as DNA, the sequence is TGCGCCAGCAGCCAAGATGGGACAGGAAGCACAGATACGCAGTATTTT. This is translated as CASSQDGTGSTDTQYF.